This TCR beta chain stems from a study of blood T cell repertoires in COVID-19. Some clones are missing from TCRdb's copy, which holds only in-frame ones; the method was immunoSEQ multiplex PCR. The data contain 410,000 or so clones, around 86% of them singletons. The CDR3 extends over 15 amino acids. V gave up 0 bases and J gave up 2 bases; unmatched junction bases: 5. CDR1 SGHRS and CDR2 YFSETQ come from the germline V gene. Input material: peripheral blood. This TCR came from a woman aged 25 to 39 with active or convalescent COVID-19. The V call is TRBV5-1, the J call TRBJ2-7, with 7 bases aligning to TRBD1. CDR3 in DNA: TGCGCCAGCAGCTTGGAGGCACAGGGGACCTACGAGCAGTACTTC. The encoded protein is CASSLEAQGTYEQYF.